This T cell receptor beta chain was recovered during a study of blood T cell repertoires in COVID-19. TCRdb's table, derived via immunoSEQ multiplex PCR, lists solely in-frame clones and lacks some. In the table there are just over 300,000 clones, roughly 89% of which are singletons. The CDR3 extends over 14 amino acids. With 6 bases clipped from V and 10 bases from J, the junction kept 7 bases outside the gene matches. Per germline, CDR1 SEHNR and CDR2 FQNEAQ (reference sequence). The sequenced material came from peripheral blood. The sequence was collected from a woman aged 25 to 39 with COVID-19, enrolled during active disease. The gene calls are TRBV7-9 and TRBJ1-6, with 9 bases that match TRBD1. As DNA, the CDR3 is TGTGCCAGCAGTCCCGGGACAGGGATATCACCCCTCCACTTT. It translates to CASSPGTGISPLHF. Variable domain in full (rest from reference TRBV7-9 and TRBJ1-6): DTGVSQNPRHKITKRGQNVTFRCDPISEHNRLYWYRQTLGQGPEFLTYFQNEAQLEKSRLLSDRFSAERPKGSFSTLEIQRTEQGDSAMYLCASSPGTGISPLHFGNGTRLTVT.